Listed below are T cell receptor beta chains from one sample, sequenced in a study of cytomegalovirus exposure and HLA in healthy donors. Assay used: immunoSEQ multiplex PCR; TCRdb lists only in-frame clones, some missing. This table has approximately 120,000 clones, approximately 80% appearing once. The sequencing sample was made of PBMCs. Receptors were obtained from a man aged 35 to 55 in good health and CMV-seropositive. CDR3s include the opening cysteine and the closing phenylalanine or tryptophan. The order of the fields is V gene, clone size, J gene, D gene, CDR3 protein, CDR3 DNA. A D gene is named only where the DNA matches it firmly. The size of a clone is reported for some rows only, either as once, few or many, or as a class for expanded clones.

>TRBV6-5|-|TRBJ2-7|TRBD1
CASSQGQQTYEQYF
TGTGCCAGCAGCCAGGGACAGCAAACCTACGAGCAGTACTTC
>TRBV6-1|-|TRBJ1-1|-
CASADSLNTEAFF
TGTGCCAGCGCGGACAGTCTGAACACTGAAGCTTTCTTT
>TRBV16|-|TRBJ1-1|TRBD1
CASSLQGADTEAFF
TGTGCCAGCAGTCTACAGGGGGCAGACACTGAAGCTTTCTTT
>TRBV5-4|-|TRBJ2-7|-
CASSLVAGYEQYF
TGTGCCAGCAGCTTGGTCGCGGGCTACGAGCAGTACTTC
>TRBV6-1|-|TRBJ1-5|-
CASSSTVYSNQPRHF
TGTGCCAGCAGTTCGACGGTGTATAGCAATCAGCCCCGGCATTTT
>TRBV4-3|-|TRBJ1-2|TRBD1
CASTQVRTGVNGYTF
TGCGCCAGCACCCAAGTAAGGACAGGGGTAAATGGCTACACCTTC
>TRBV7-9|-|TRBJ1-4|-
CASSLDGKEKLFF
TGTGCCAGCAGCTTAGACGGGAAAGAAAAACTGTTTTTT
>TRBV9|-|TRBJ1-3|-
CASSVVPRNGGNTIYF
TGTGCCAGCAGCGTAGTTCCCAGGAATGGTGGAAACACCATATATTTT
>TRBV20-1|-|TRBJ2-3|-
CSARRGDTQYF
TGCAGTGCCCGCCGGGGGGATACGCAGTATTTT
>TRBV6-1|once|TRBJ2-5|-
CASSERGAETQYF
TGTGCCAGCAGTGAACGGGGGGCGGAGACCCAGTACTTC
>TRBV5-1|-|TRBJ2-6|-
CASSLIQSGANVLTF
TGCGCCAGCAGCTTGATTCAATCCGGGGCCAACGTCCTGACTTTC
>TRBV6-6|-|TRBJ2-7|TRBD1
CASSYGGQGTYEQYF
TGTGCCAGCAGTTACGGCGGACAGGGGACCTACGAGCAGTACTTC
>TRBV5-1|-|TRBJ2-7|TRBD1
CASRDRHSYEQYF
TGCGCCAGCAGGGACAGGCACTCCTACGAGCAGTACTTC
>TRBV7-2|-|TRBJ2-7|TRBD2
CASSLTSGGEQYF
TGTGCCAGCAGCCTGACTAGCGGGGGCGAGCAGTACTTC
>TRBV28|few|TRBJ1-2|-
CASSFGGRLYGYTF
TGTGCCAGCAGTTTTGGGGGCCGACTCTATGGCTACACCTTC
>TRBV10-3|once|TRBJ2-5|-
CAISETDQGGETQYF
TGTGCCATCAGTGAGACAGACCAAGGGGGAGAGACCCAGTACTTC
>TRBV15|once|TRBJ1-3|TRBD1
CATSRKQGVGNTIYF
TGTGCCACCAGCAGAAAACAGGGGGTAGGAAACACCATATATTTT
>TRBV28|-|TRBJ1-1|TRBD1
CASSLSTGGGETEAFF
TGTGCCAGCAGTTTATCAACGGGAGGGGGCGAGACTGAAGCTTTCTTT
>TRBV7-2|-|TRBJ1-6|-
CASSLTTNNSPLHF
TGTGCCAGCAGCTTAACAACCAATAATTCACCCCTCCACTTT
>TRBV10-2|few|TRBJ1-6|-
CASSLQSYNSPLHF
TGCGCCAGCAGCCTACAGAGTTATAATTCACCCCTCCACTTT
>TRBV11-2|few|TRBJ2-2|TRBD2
CASSRGVAGALKNTGELFF
TGTGCCAGCAGCCGCGGGGTAGCGGGGGCCCTAAAGAACACCGGGGAGCTGTTTTTT
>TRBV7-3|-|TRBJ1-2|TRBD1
CASSSNTGVGGYTF
TGTGCCAGCAGCTCCAACACAGGGGTTGGGGGCTACACCTTC
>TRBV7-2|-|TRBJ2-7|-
CASSLGGQYEQYF
TGTGCCAGCAGCTTAGGGGGGCAGTACGAGCAGTACTTC
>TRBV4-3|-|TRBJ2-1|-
CASSNRDYNEQFF
TGCGCCAGCAGTAACCGGGACTACAATGAGCAGTTCTTC
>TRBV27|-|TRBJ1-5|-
CASSLQANQPQHF
TGTGCCAGCAGTTTGCAGGCCAATCAGCCCCAGCATTTT
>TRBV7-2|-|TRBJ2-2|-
CASSRQFRANTGELFF
TGTGCCAGCAGCCGACAGTTCAGGGCGAACACCGGGGAGCTGTTTTTT
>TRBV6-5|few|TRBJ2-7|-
CASSAGRQIWSYF
TGTGCCAGCAGTGCCGGGAGACAGATTTGGTCGTACTTC
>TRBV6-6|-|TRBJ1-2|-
CASSGNSNYGYTF
TGTGCCAGCAGCGGGAACAGTAACTATGGCTACACCTTC
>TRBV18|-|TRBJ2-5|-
CASSKTGRKETQYF
TGTGCCAGCTCCAAAACCGGGAGAAAAGAGACCCAGTACTTC
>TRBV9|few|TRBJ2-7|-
CASSVAGTGGEQYF
TGTGCCAGCAGCGTTGCGGGGACCGGGGGCGAGCAGTACTTC
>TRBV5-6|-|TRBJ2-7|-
CASSFLGQGGYEQYF
TGTGCCAGCAGCTTCTTGGGGCAGGGAGGTTACGAGCAGTACTTC
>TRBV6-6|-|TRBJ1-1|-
CASSSLTGGDTEAFF
TGTGCCAGCAGTTCCCTGACAGGTGGCGACACTGAAGCTTTCTTT
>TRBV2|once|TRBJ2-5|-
CASTRVETQYF
TGTGCCAGTACGAGGGTGGAGACCCAGTACTTC
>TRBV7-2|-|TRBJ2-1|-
CASSLPGDFYNEQFF
TGTGCCAGCAGCTTGCCGGGTGATTTCTACAATGAGCAGTTCTTC
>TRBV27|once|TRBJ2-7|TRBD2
CASSFGGSRGFEQYF
TGTGCCAGCAGTTTCGGGGGGAGTCGCGGGTTCGAGCAGTACTTC
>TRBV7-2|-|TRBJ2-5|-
CASSLLVGGQETQYF
TGTGCCAGCAGCTTACTGGTGGGGGGGCAGGAGACCCAGTACTTC
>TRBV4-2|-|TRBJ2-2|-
CASSQGNGGNTGELFF
TGTGCCAGCAGCCAGGGTAACGGGGGAAACACCGGGGAGCTGTTTTTT
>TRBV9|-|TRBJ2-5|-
CASSVEAQDTFQETQYF
TGTGCCAGCAGCGTAGAGGCTCAGGACACCTTTCAAGAGACCCAGTACTTC
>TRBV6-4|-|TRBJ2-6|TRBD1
CASSDTGGAGANVLTF
TGTGCCAGCAGTGACACAGGGGGCGCTGGGGCCAACGTCCTGACTTTC
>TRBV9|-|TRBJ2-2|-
CASSVTIGQTTGELFF
TGTGCCAGCAGCGTCACCATCGGACAGACCACCGGGGAGCTGTTTTTT
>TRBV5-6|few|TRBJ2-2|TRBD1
CASNLLTGGRTGELFF
TGTGCCAGCAACCTATTGACAGGGGGCCGCACCGGGGAGCTGTTTTTT